Following are 30 T cell receptor beta chains from one sample sequenced in a study of regulatory T cells in long-lasting Graves disease. Arm-PCR of CDR3 regions with iRepertoire HTBI primers generated TCR beta libraries. MiXCR was run by TCRdb on the multiplex PCR reads, yielding one entry per CDR3 protein. The data show about 420,000 distinct CDR3 sequences, less than 20% seen once. As for time point: newly diagnosed GD, antithyroid drugs for less than 3 months. The TCR library used RNA extracted from PBMCs. The sample was also linked to a second study, of T cells in Graves' hyperthyroidism and ophthalmopathy.

The sequenced sample was peripheral blood mononuclear cells (PBMCs), obtained at new diagnosis, from a patient treated with antithyroid drugs. The receptors were gathered from a woman aged 18-29 years with Graves disease.

J is TRBJ1-1 and V is TRBV20-1; D unclear. CDR3 length: 11 amino acids. In germline, CDR1 is DFQATT, CDR2 SNEGSKA (reference sequence). V was pared by 7 bases and J by 0 bases, with 6 bases between. CDR3 coding DNA: TGCAGTGTTTATCTGAACACTGAAGCTTTCTTT. As protein: CSVYLNTEAFF.

The gene calls are TRBV3-1 and TRBJ1-3; D gene ambiguous. The germline gives CDR1 LGHDT, CDR2 YNNKEL (reference sequence). Trimming took 1 base from V and 0 from J, leaving 7 bases between them. The CDR3 extends over 15 amino acids. Here the CDR3 reads CASSQVPGSGNTIYF. As DNA, the CDR3 is TGTGCCAGCAGCCAAGTTCCGGGCTCTGGAAACACCATATATTTT.

This clonotype was observed many times. J is TRBJ2-1 and V is TRBV28, with D uncertain. The V and J ends lost 5 bases and 2 bases respectively, with 10 bases between them. The germline gives CDR1 MDHEN, CDR2 SYDVKM. There are 14 residues in the CDR3. The CDR3 here is CASSRQDPYNEQFF. For the CDR3, the DNA is TGTGCCAGCAGTCGCCAGGACCCCTACAATGAGCAGTTCTTC.

The sample holds a few counts of this clonotype. The chain is built from TRBV30 and TRBJ2-5, with D uncertain. This CDR3 spans 13 amino acids. Trimming shortened V by 0 bases and J by 4 bases, and 9 bases separated the two germline ends. Germline V CDR1 and CDR2: GTSNPN, SVGIG (reference sequence). As DNA, the CDR3 is TGTGCCTGGAGTGTAAGGGTTCGAGAGACCCAGTACTTC. Amino acids: CAWSVRVRETQYF.

This clonotype was recorded many times. The gene calls are TRBV6-1 and TRBJ2-3; D may be TRBD2 (5 bases). Germline V gives CDR1 MNHNS, CDR2 SASEGT. Deletions cut 3 bases from V and 2 bases from J, with 18 bases between. The CDR3 is 17 amino acids. CDR3 coding DNA: TGTGCCAGCAGTGAGGGATCGGGGTGGGGATTCACAGATACGCAGTATTTT. Translated: CASSEGSGWGFTDTQYF.

The chain recombines TRBV20-1 with TRBJ2-2; the D gene is possibly TRBD2 (6 bases). Per the germline V gene, CDR1 is DFQATT and CDR2 is SNEGSKA (reference sequence). The CDR3 sequence is 14 residues long. The V end lost 0 bases, the J end lost 1 base, and 6 bases lay between the germline ends. The CDR3 DNA follows: TGCAGTGCTAGAGAGGAGGGGAACACCGGGGAGCTGTTTTTT. It encodes CSAREEGNTGELFF.

This clonotype was counted a single time. This clone may be a read error of a much larger clone one base away. The rearrangement uses TRBV2 and TRBJ1-3, with no clear D. Germline V gives CDR1 SNHLY, CDR2 FYNNEI. This CDR3 contains 15 residues. The CDR3 loop is CASGETAMTGNTIYF. In DNA, the CDR3 is TGTGCCAGCGGTGAAACAGCCATGACTGGAAACACCATATATTTT.

Concerning this clonotype itself: Being one base from a much bigger clone, this may be a read error. The genes are TRBV20-1 and TRBJ2-7; 14 bases are a match to TRBD2. The CDR3 is made up of 15 amino acids. Germline-derived CDR1 and CDR2 are DFQATT and SNEGSKA (reference sequence). The CDR3 sequence is CSATGTSGSSYEEYF. The CDR3, as DNA: TGCAGTGCCACAGGGACTAGCGGGAGCTCCTACGAGGAGTACTTC.

This chain joins TRBV18 and TRBJ2-7; possibly TRBD1 for D (5 bases). The germline gives CDR1 KGHSH, CDR2 LQKENI. This CDR3 has 15 amino acids. V was pared by 2 bases and J by 2 bases, with 13 bases between. The CDR3 sequence: CASSPGGAGTYEQYF. The CDR3 region has the DNA TGTGCCAGCTCACCAGGTGGGGCAGGGACCTACGAGCAGTACTTC.

This clonotype was recorded at least ten times. The V gene is TRBV7-2, the J gene TRBJ2-7; TRBD1 matches 11 bases. With V trimmed by 5 bases and J by 6 bases, 9 bases remained unmatched. Per germline, CDR1 SGHTA and CDR2 FQGNSA. The CDR3 is 15 amino acids. The CDR3 loop reads CASSGQGAGVGEQYF. CDR3 bases: TGTGCCAGCAGCGGACAGGGGGCGGGGGTTGGCGAGCAGTACTTC.

There are many counts of this clonotype. V gene TRBV7-2 combines with J gene TRBJ2-3, with 14 nucleotides matching TRBD2. V was clipped by 5 bases and J by 5 bases; unmatched bases: 21. Per germline, CDR1 SGHTA and CDR2 FQGNSA. The CDR3 extends over 21 amino acids. Written as DNA, the CDR3 is TGTGCCAGCAGCGTTAGACCAGCAGCCCTGGGACTAGCGGGAGTTGAAGATACGCAGTATTTT. Residues: CASSVRPAALGLAGVEDTQYF.

The genes are TRBV5-1 and TRBJ2-1; D gene uncertain. The CDR3 totals 15 residues. Germline CDR1 reads SGHRS; CDR2 reads YFSETQ. Trimming shortened V by 1 base and J by 3 bases, and 11 bases separated the two germline ends. In DNA, the CDR3 is TGCGCCAGCAGCTTGACAGAACGGGTCTACAATGAGCAGTTCTTC. It specifies CASSLTERVYNEQFF.

The rearrangement links TRBV6-1 to TRBJ1-5; 12 bases are shared with TRBD1. This CDR3 spans 14 amino acids. Germline trimming cut 7 bases from V and 6 bases from J; bases unmatched to any gene: 4. Germline CDR1 and CDR2: MNHNS and SASEGT. The CDR3 nucleotides read TGTGCCAGCAAACCGGGACAGGGGGCTCAGCCCCAGCATTTT. It yields the protein CASKPGQGAQPQHF.

This chain uses TRBV5-5 with TRBJ2-2; D not resolved. V gave up 4 bases and J gave up 4 bases, with 14 bases separating them. This CDR3 has 15 residues. The germline gives CDR1 SGHKS, CDR2 YYEKEE (reference sequence). The CDR3 bases are TGTGCCAGCAGCCCCCGGCAGGTGGGCACCGGGGAGCTGTTTTTT. This translates into CASSPRQVGTGELFF.

The J gene is TRBJ2-3, the V gene TRBV5-5; 7 positions match TRBD2. The V and J ends lost 4 bases and 3 bases, in that order; junction bases with no gene match: 8. The CDR3 length is 15 residues. Germline lookup yields CDR1 SGHKS and CDR2 YYEKEE (reference sequence). The CDR3 loop reads CASSRSAGVTDTQYF. CDR3 nucleotides: TGTGCCAGCAGCAGGAGCGCGGGAGTGACAGATACGCAGTATTTT.

The chain employs TRBV5-1 and TRBJ1-4; no definite D call. Germline CDR1 reads SGHRS; CDR2 reads YFSETQ. The V gene lost 4 bases and the J gene lost 3 bases, with 10 bases spanning the gap. CDR3 length equals 14 residues. CDR3: CASSQEVANEKLFF. CDR3 nucleotides: TGCGCCAGCAGCCAGGAGGTGGCTAATGAAAAACTGTTTTTT. The full variable domain, its missing parts supplied by reference TRBV5-1 and TRBJ1-4, is KAGVTQTPRYLIKTRGQQVTLSCSPISGHRSVSWYQQTPGQGLQFLFEYFSETQRNKGNFPGRFSGRQFSNSRSEMNVSTLELGDSALYLCASSQEVANEKLFFGSGTQLSVL.

This clonotype was detected only a few times. The chain has TRBV29-1 and TRBJ1-1, with TRBD1 matching 7 bases. The length of the CDR3 is 13 residues. V lost 7 bases and J lost 4; bases outside the gene matches: 9. Germline V gives CDR1 SQVTM, CDR2 ANQGSEA. The CDR3, as DNA: TGCAGCGCGGAGACAGGGCGTGGCACTGAAGCTTTCTTT. As protein: CSAETGRGTEAFF. The full variable domain, with the rest looked up from reference TRBV29-1 and TRBJ1-1, is SAVISQKPSRDICQRGTSLTIQCQVDSQVTMMFWYRQQPGQSLTLIATANQGSEATYESGFVIDKFPISRPNLTFSTLTVSNMSPEDSSIYLCSAETGRGTEAFFGQGTRLTVV.

This chain uses TRBV7-6 with TRBJ1-4; a weak D match, TRBD1 (6 bases). This CDR3 contains 14 residues. V gave up 1 base and J gave up 10 bases, with 13 bases separating them. Germline CDR1 and CDR2: SGHVS and FNYEAQ. Here the CDR3 DNA reads TGTGCCAGCAGCTTAGAGGGTACAGGGCGAAAACTGTTTTTT. Translating gives CASSLEGTGRKLFF.

This clonotype was observed at least ten times. This chain links TRBV12-3 or TRBV12-4 with TRBJ1-2; no definite D call. The CDR3 runs to 15 residues. Trimming stripped 6 bases from V and 6 bases from J, with 20 bases between. The CDR3 DNA sequence: TGTGCCAGCAGGCCCGGGCCCGCCTTCTCCCATGGCTACACCTTC. Translation: CASRPGPAFSHGYTF.

This clonotype has a count of ten or more. The V gene is TRBV6-1, the J gene TRBJ2-1, with D tentatively TRBD2 (6 bases). The V end lost 0 bases, the J end lost 5 bases, and 32 bases lay between the germline ends. CDR1 is MNHNS and CDR2 is SASEGT in the germline V gene. The CDR3 loop spans 22 amino acids. The CDR3 protein is CASSEARGMKWRDSMRDNEQFF. DNA of the CDR3: TGTGCCAGCAGTGAAGCGCGGGGTATGAAGTGGAGGGATAGCATGCGTGACAATGAGCAGTTCTTC.

This clonotype was counted at least ten times. The chain is built from TRBV24-1 and TRBJ1-5, with D maybe TRBD1 (5 bases). The CDR3 extends over 15 amino acids. Between the trimmed V and J ends, which lost 8 bases and 1 base, there was a span of 14 bases. Germline assignment: CDR1 KGHDR and CDR2 SFDVKD. CDR3 in amino acids: CATTPRGRSNQPQHF. As DNA, the CDR3 is TGTGCCACCACCCCTCGGGGCAGGAGCAATCAGCCCCAGCATTTT.

This clonotype was counted only a few times. The chain joins TRBV24-1 to TRBJ1-1; no clear D gene. From germline, CDR1 is KGHDR and CDR2 SFDVKD. The CDR3 spans 13 residues. V lost 2 bases and J 5 bases, leaving 8 bases between the germline ends. CDR3 residues: CATSDSMETEAFF. Here the CDR3 DNA reads TGTGCCACCAGTGATTCGATGGAAACTGAAGCTTTCTTT.

On this clonotype: Possible read error: a much larger clone is one base away. The chain uses TRBV9 and TRBJ1-1; D possibly corresponds to TRBD1 (5 bases). The length of the CDR3 is 14 residues. Germline CDR1 and CDR2: SGDLS and YYNGEE. The CDR3 region is CASSVGGVNTEAVF. The CDR3 coding sequence is TGTGCCAGCAGCGTAGGGGGCGTAAACACTGAAGCTGTCTTT.

This clonotype was counted only a few times. This sequence joins TRBV18 and TRBJ1-1, with 7 positions matching TRBD1. J was trimmed by 1 base and V by 5 bases; bases with no gene match: 7. The germline gives CDR1 KGHSH, CDR2 LQKENI. The CDR3 runs 15 residues. The CDR3 DNA sequence: TGTGCCAGCTCATCGATTACAGGGGAGAACACTGAAGCTTTCTTT. Translating it yields CASSSITGENTEAFF.

This clonotype was recorded at least ten times. V and J are TRBV7-2 and TRBJ2-5; a weak D match, TRBD2 (5 bases). The CDR3 sequence is 14 residues long. Trimming took off 1 base at V and 0 bases at J, with 6 bases between the two ends. CDR1 and CDR2 from the germline V gene are SGHTA and FQGNSA. Written as DNA, the CDR3 is TGTGCCAGCAGCTTAGGGGAGTACCAAGAGACCCAGTACTTC. Encoded protein: CASSLGEYQETQYF.

This clonotype has a count of ten or more. J is TRBJ2-5 and V is TRBV20-1, with 9 nucleotides matching TRBD1. Unmatched junction bases numbered 6, after V lost 0 bases and J lost 13 bases. From germline, CDR1 is DFQATT and CDR2 SNEGSKA (reference sequence). This CDR3 is 12 amino acids long. CDR3 bases: TGCAGTGCTAGAGAACGACAGGGGGACCGGTACTTC. It translates to CSARERQGDRYF.

This clonotype was found many times. CDR3 residues: CATSHPDRANNEQFF. The CDR3 DNA reads TGTGCCACCAGCCACCCGGACAGGGCGAACAATGAGCAGTTCTTC. This rearrangement joins TRBV24-1 to TRBJ2-1; 8 bases line up with TRBD1. Per germline, CDR1 KGHDR and CDR2 SFDVKD. V lost 7 bases to trimming and J lost 5 bases; unmatched junction nucleotides: 9. The CDR3 is 15 amino acids.

This clonotype was seen repeatedly, ten times or more. The CDR3 region is CASRAGRNTEAFF. The CDR3 nucleotides read TGTGCCAGCCGAGCCGGACGGAACACTGAAGCTTTCTTT. The chain links TRBV27 to TRBJ1-1; D uncertain. Trimming cost V 8 bases and J 1 base, with 11 bases left between them. The germline V gene has CDR1 MNHEY and CDR2 SMNVEV (reference sequence). The CDR3 extends over 13 amino acids.

The chain joins TRBV29-1 to TRBJ1-2; tentatively, D is TRBD1 (6 bases). V dropped 6 bases and J dropped 7 bases, with 15 bases sitting between them. Germline V CDR1 and CDR2: SQVTM, ANQGSEA. This CDR3 has 12 residues. Here the CDR3 reads CSVVQGAGGYTF. The CDR3 DNA follows: TGCAGCGTGGTACAGGGTGCGGGTGGCTACACCTTC.

Ten or more counts support this clonotype. The V gene is TRBV5-1, the J gene TRBJ2-1; D is unclear. Germline assignment: CDR1 SGHRS and CDR2 YFSETQ. Trimming removed 0 bases from V and 0 bases from J, with 10 bases in between. The CDR3 loop spans 16 amino acids. CDR3 DNA sequence: TGCGCCAGCAGCTTGGACGGGTCGAGCTCCTACAATGAGCAGTTCTTC. Translating gives CASSLDGSSSYNEQFF. The full variable domain, rest sourced from reference TRBV5-1 and TRBJ2-1, is KAGVTQTPRYLIKTRGQQVTLSCSPISGHRSVSWYQQTPGQGLQFLFEYFSETQRNKGNFPGRFSGRQFSNSRSEMNVSTLELGDSALYLCASSLDGSSSYNEQFFGPGTRLTVL.